The 29 T cell receptor beta chains below were found in one sample sequenced in a study of untreated major depressive disorder. Using immunoSEQ multiplex PCR, the repertoire was profiled, and TCRdb retains in-frame clones only, with some absent. The sample has about 21,000 clones, over 85% seen once; the top ten hold 0.31%. What was sequenced was CD4+ T cells from PBMCs. The source is a young man in good health.

The chain joins TRBV9 to TRBJ2-2; 12 nucleotides agree with TRBD2. This CDR3 contains 18 residues. Trimming at V came to 0 bases and at J to 8 bases, leaving 11 bases not matched to a gene. Per the germline V gene, CDR1 is SGDLS and CDR2 is YYNGEE. In DNA, the CDR3 is TGTGCCAGCAGCGTAGGCCTAGCGGGAGGGCCCCTAATGGGGGAGCTGTTTTTT. It codes for CASSVGLAGGPLMGELFF.

The J gene is TRBJ2-7, the V gene TRBV9, with 9 bases aligning to TRBD2. This CDR3 is built from 16 residues. CDR1 is SGDLS, CDR2 YYNGEE, per germline. V shed 0 bases and J 4 bases; nucleotides not matched to a gene: 8. CDR3: CASSVGGGGRAYEQYF. Here the CDR3 DNA reads TGTGCCAGCAGCGTAGGAGGCGGCGGGAGGGCGTACGAGCAGTACTTC. Filled out from reference TRBV9 and TRBJ2-7, the complete variable domain reads DSGVTQTPKHLITATGQRVTLRCSPRSGDLSVYWYQQSLDQGLQFLIQYYNGEERAKGNILERFSAQQFPDLHSELNLSSLELGDSALYFCASSVGGGGRAYEQYFGPGTRLTVT.

The CDR3 DNA follows: TGTGCCAGCAGTCCCGGAGGGACTACTAACTATGGCTACACCTTC. This codes for CASSPGGTTNYGYTF. This rearrangement joins TRBV5-6 to TRBJ1-2; TRBD1 is a possible D gene (5 bases). Germline CDR1 and CDR2: SGHDT and YYEEEE. CDR3 length: 15 amino acids. V was clipped by 5 bases and J by 0 bases, with 14 bases between them.

The chain employs TRBV6-1 and TRBJ2-2; D is tentatively TRBD1 or TRBD2 (5 bases each). Germline-derived CDR1 and CDR2 are MNHNS and SASEGT. The CDR3 covers 14 residues. The V end was cut by 7 bases, the J end by 0 bases, with 9 bases between. In nucleotides, the CDR3 is TGTGCCAGCAAGGGACGCACGAACACCGGGGAGCTGTTTTTT. It translates to CASKGRTNTGELFF.

This clone was seen a single time. The chain is built from TRBV5-1 and TRBJ2-6; D possibly corresponds to TRBD2 (6 bases). Germline V gene sequence: CDR1 SGHRS, CDR2 YFSETQ. Trimming cost V 4 bases and J 0 bases, with 17 bases left between them. The CDR3 contains 18 residues. CDR3 nucleotide sequence: TGCGCCAGCAGCCGGACCGGGACTCGACGCTCTGGGGCCAACGTCCTGACTTTC. Protein product: CASSRTGTRRSGANVLTF.

The rearrangement joins TRBV2 to TRBJ1-4, with TRBD1 matching over 11 bases. The V segment lost 7 bases and the J segment 7 bases; nucleotides outside the gene matches: 5. The CDR3 length is 14 residues. In germline, CDR1 is SNHLY, CDR2 FYNNEI. The DNA for the CDR3 is TGTGCCAGCACCCCGGGACAGGGGGGTGAAAAACTGTTTTTT. Translating gives CASTPGQGGEKLFF.

The CDR3 sequence: CASKGGPGNTIYF. The CDR3, as DNA: TGTGCCAGCAAGGGGGGTCCTGGAAACACCATATATTTT. The rearrangement links TRBV6-5 to TRBJ1-3; maybe TRBD1 (6 bases). V was shortened by 7 bases and J by 2 bases, with 9 bases between the two germline ends. Germline V gives CDR1 MNHEY, CDR2 SVGAGI. This CDR3 has 13 amino acids.

This chain links TRBV12-5 with TRBJ2-3; 9 nucleotides agree with TRBD2. The CDR3 totals 18 residues. V lost 6 bases and J lost 0; bases outside the gene matches: 13. Germline V lookup: CDR1 LGHNT, CDR2 FRNRAP. The DNA of the CDR3 is TGTGCTAGTGGCCGGGGACTAGCCGCATCCTTTAGCACAGATACGCAGTATTTT. Translated, it gives CASGRGLAASFSTDTQYF.

V is TRBV19 and J is TRBJ2-5, with 9 bases fitting TRBD1. Germline values: CDR1 LNHDA, CDR2 SQIVND (reference sequence). V was pared by 7 bases and J by 4 bases, with 7 bases of the junction left unmatched. This CDR3 comprises 14 residues. CDR3 nucleotides: TGTGCCAGTACCAATACGGGACAGGGAGAGACCCAGTACTTC. Amino acids: CASTNTGQGETQYF.

This sequence joins TRBV7-3 and TRBJ2-3; D gene ambiguous. The CDR3 sequence is 15 residues long. Germline assignment: CDR1 SGHTA and CDR2 FQGTGA. The germline V and J ends were trimmed by 2 bases and 0 bases, with 9 bases remaining between them. For the CDR3, the DNA is TGTGCCAGCAGCTTACAGGCCGCTAGCACAGATACGCAGTATTTT. Translation gives CASSLQAASTDTQYF.

V usage is TRBV19 and J usage is TRBJ1-3; D not resolved. Trimming removed 6 bases at V and 0 bases at J, with 15 bases between. Germline-derived CDR1 and CDR2 are LNHDA and SQIVND (reference sequence). CDR3 length equals 16 residues. The chain's CDR3 is CASSTTALLSGNTIYF. In DNA form, the CDR3 reads TGTGCCAGTAGCACAACAGCACTCCTCTCTGGAAACACCATATATTTT.

The chain is built from TRBV5-1 and TRBJ2-3; a weak D match, TRBD1 (6 bases). In germline, CDR1 is SGHRS, CDR2 YFSETQ. Trimming cost V 4 bases and J 2 bases, with 14 bases left between them. This CDR3 spans 15 amino acids. CDR3 in DNA: TGCGCCAGCAGCCTCGGGACAACCCACACAGATACGCAGTATTTT. Translated, it gives CASSLGTTHTDTQYF.

The chain has TRBV5-1 and TRBJ2-5; D might be TRBD1 (6 bases). The CDR3 loop spans 14 amino acids. CDR1 and CDR2 (germline): SGHRS, YFSETQ. V gave up 2 bases and J gave up 3 bases, with 11 bases separating them. CDR3 residues: CASSFGTSEETQYF. In DNA, the CDR3 is TGCGCCAGCAGCTTTGGGACAAGCGAAGAGACCCAGTACTTC. The full variable domain, completed using reference TRBV5-1 and TRBJ2-5, is KAGVTQTPRYLIKTRGQQVTLSCSPISGHRSVSWYQQTPGQGLQFLFEYFSETQRNKGNFPGRFSGRQFSNSRSEMNVSTLELGDSALYLCASSFGTSEETQYFGPGTRLLVL.

As to this clone: Other DNA sequences within the sample encode an identical CDR3. The genes are TRBV5-6 and TRBJ2-1; unclear D gene. CDR1 is SGHDT, CDR2 YYEEEE, per germline. V was trimmed by 0 bases and J by 5 bases, leaving 6 bases between them. The CDR3 consists of 13 residues. The CDR3 sequence: CASSLAVNNEQFF. CDR3 coding DNA: TGTGCCAGCAGCTTGGCCGTAAACAATGAGCAGTTCTTC.

This chain links TRBV4-2 with TRBJ2-7; 7 bases line up with TRBD2. Trimming took 1 base from V and 0 from J; bases not matched to a gene: 3. The CDR3 has 15 residues. CDR1 is LGHNA, CDR2 YNFKEQ, per germline. The CDR3 DNA reads as TGTGCCAGCAGCCAAGGACTAGCAACCTCCTACGAGCAGTACTTC. The encoded protein is CASSQGLATSYEQYF.

This clone was picked up one time. This chain joins TRBV9 and TRBJ2-3; D is unresolved. Trimming removed 0 bases at V and 5 bases at J, with 4 bases between. The CDR3 spans 12 residues. The germline V gene encodes CDR1 SGDLS and CDR2 YYNGEE. Written as DNA, the CDR3 is TGTGCCAGCAGCGTAGATCAAGATACGCAGTATTTT. Translation: CASSVDQDTQYF. The whole variable domain, filled in from reference TRBV9 and TRBJ2-3, reads DSGVTQTPKHLITATGQRVTLRCSPRSGDLSVYWYQQSLDQGLQFLIQYYNGEERAKGNILERFSAQQFPDLHSELNLSSLELGDSALYFCASSVDQDTQYFGPGTRLTVL.

This clone showed up just a few times. This chain uses TRBV6-5 with TRBJ2-1; 13 bases map to TRBD2. Looked up from germline, CDR1 is MNHEY and CDR2 is SVGAGI. The CDR3 contains 16 residues. J lost 7 bases, V lost 4 bases, and 7 bases had no gene match. CDR3 sequence reads: CASSSFGLAGENEQFF. CDR3 in DNA: TGTGCCAGCAGTTCCTTCGGACTAGCGGGGGAAAATGAGCAGTTCTTC.

This chain uses TRBV15 with TRBJ1-1, with no clear D. Trimming took off 3 bases at V and 1 base at J, with 12 bases between the two ends. The CDR3 is made up of 15 amino acids. The germline gives CDR1 LNHNV, CDR2 YYDKDF (reference sequence). CDR3: CATSRLVTENTEAFF. The CDR3 DNA reads TGTGCCACCAGCAGGCTAGTAACGGAGAACACTGAAGCTTTCTTT.

The chain recombines TRBV5-1 with TRBJ2-3; 10 nucleotides line up with TRBD2. The trim removed 3 bases at V and 6 bases at J, leaving 10 bases unmatched. The CDR3 consists of 16 residues. The germline V gene encodes CDR1 SGHRS and CDR2 YFSETQ. CDR3 residues: CASSSSLAGVPDTQYF. CDR3 in DNA: TGCGCCAGCAGCTCTTCTCTAGCGGGAGTTCCGGATACGCAGTATTTT. Using reference TRBV5-1 and TRBJ2-3 for the parts outside the CDR3, the full variable domain is KAGVTQTPRYLIKTRGQQVTLSCSPISGHRSVSWYQQTPGQGLQFLFEYFSETQRNKGNFPGRFSGRQFSNSRSEMNVSTLELGDSALYLCASSSSLAGVPDTQYFGPGTRLTVL.

The chain has TRBV2 and TRBJ1-2, with 7 bases matching TRBD1. The germline V gene has CDR1 SNHLY and CDR2 FYNNEI. The CDR3 is 14 residues long. The J segment lost 3 bases and the V segment lost 6 bases, leaving 7 bases of the junction unmatched. CDR3 nucleotide sequence: TGTGCCAGCAGCGCCACAGGGGTGTACTATGGCTACACCTTC. As protein: CASSATGVYYGYTF.

This sequence joins TRBV29-1 and TRBJ2-2; 7 nucleotides line up with TRBD1. V was clipped by 1 base and J by 4 bases; unmatched bases: 6. This CDR3 spans 15 amino acids. The germline V gene has CDR1 SQVTM and CDR2 ANQGSEA. The CDR3, as DNA: TGCAGCGTTGAAGGAGGACAGGCGGGCACCGGGGAGCTGTTTTTT. It codes for CSVEGGQAGTGELFF.

The J gene is TRBJ1-2, the V gene TRBV7-9; D remains unclear. Germline-derived CDR1 and CDR2 are SEHNR and FQNEAQ (reference sequence). The CDR3 is 13 amino acids. V gave up 7 bases and J gave up 3 bases, with 12 bases separating them. The CDR3 region has the DNA TGTGCCAGCACCAGTGCGGGGTACTATGGCTACACCTTC. This translates into CASTSAGYYGYTF.

This chain links TRBV7-9 with TRBJ2-5; D call uncertain. The germline V and J ends were trimmed by 2 bases and 3 bases, with 7 bases remaining between them. Germline CDR1 is SEHNR and CDR2 is FQNEAQ (reference sequence). The CDR3 is 13 residues long. CDR3 bases: TGTGCCAGCAGCTTATCTGGGGAAGAGACCCAGTACTTC. It translates to CASSLSGEETQYF.

This clone showed up just once. The V gene is TRBV9, the J gene TRBJ2-2; TRBD2 matches 12 bases. The CDR3 is 16 amino acids. The V segment lost 5 bases and the J segment 1 base; nucleotides outside the gene matches: 3. Germline assignment: CDR1 SGDLS and CDR2 YYNGEE. The CDR3 coding sequence is TGTGCCAGCAGTGCTAGCGGGAGGGGGAACACCGGGGAGCTGTTTTTT. Residues: CASSASGRGNTGELFF.

The rearrangement joins TRBV29-1 to TRBJ2-7; 10 bases are shared with TRBD2. Germline V gene lookup returns CDR1 SQVTM and CDR2 ANQGSEA. This CDR3 spans 15 amino acids. After removal of 5 bases from V and 7 bases from J, the junction contained 14 bases not matched to a gene. CDR3 bases: TGCAGCGTTAAAAGCGGGAGGGGCCCACTGTGGGAGCAGTACTTC. Its translation is CSVKSGRGPLWEQYF.

This clone is a singleton in its sample. The J gene is TRBJ1-1, the V gene TRBV11-1; 10 positions agree with TRBD1. V shed 5 bases and J 5 bases; nucleotides not matched to a gene: 5. Per the germline V gene, CDR1 is SGHAT and CDR2 is FQDESV (reference sequence). This CDR3 has 14 residues. CDR3 DNA: TGTGCCAGCAGCCGGACAGGGGGGAGGACTGAAGCTTTCTTT. Protein: CASSRTGGRTEAFF.

This chain connects TRBV29-1 to TRBJ1-1, with D possibly being TRBD1 (6 bases). CDR3 size: 15 residues. CDR1 and CDR2 from the germline V gene are SQVTM and ANQGSEA. V was trimmed by 2 bases and J by 0 bases, leaving 13 bases between them. The CDR3, as DNA: TGCAGCGTTGAACTCGGGGGGCTCATGAACACTGAAGCTTTCTTT. Its protein is CSVELGGLMNTEAFF.

V is TRBV19 and J is TRBJ1-4, with 8 nucleotides matching TRBD1. The CDR3 has 13 amino acids. Per germline, CDR1 LNHDA and CDR2 SQIVND (reference sequence). V lost 6 bases and J lost 9; bases outside the gene matches: 6. As DNA, the CDR3 is TGTGCCAGTAGCGGACAGGGCTTCCAAAAACTGTTTTTT. Translation gives CASSGQGFQKLFF.

As DNA, the CDR3 is TGTGCCATCCGGACCGAATACCGGGGCGGGAGGGCCGAGGGGGAGACCCAGTACTTC. This translates into CAIRTEYRGGRAEGETQYF. The chain combines TRBV10-3 with TRBJ2-5; TRBD2 matches 9 bases. CDR1 and CDR2 (germline): ENHRY, SYGVKD. The CDR3 sequence is 19 residues long. V shed 8 bases, J shed 5 bases, and the junction held 24 bases outside the gene matches.